This T cell receptor beta chain was retrieved from a study of blood T cells in healthy people across ages. Background on the study: About one barcoded TCR beta cDNA was captured per two T cells.

Together with a sample-barcoded 5' primer, a J-beta primer mix was included in a second PCR lasting roughly 6 to 12 cycles. MiXCR, run by TCRdb on the 5' RACE reads, gives a single entry per CDR3 protein. The sample includes roughly 800,000 distinct CDR3 sequences, roughly 60% of them seen just once. The length of the CDR3 is 13 residues. With 8 bases clipped from V and 7 bases from J, the junction kept 11 bases outside the gene matches. Germline-derived CDR1 and CDR2 are SQVTM and ANQGSEA. Individuals who donated were healthy Caucasians from Russia aged roughly 6 to 100. This clonotype was seen once.

Sequenced sample: blood. This sequence joins TRBV29-1 and TRBJ2-1; 7 nucleotides agree with TRBD2. The receptor comes from a man under 40 in good health. The CDR3 coding sequence is TGCAGCCTCGGACGAGCGGGATGGAATGAGCAGTTCTTC. Translated: CSLGRAGWNEQFF.